The 19 T cell receptor beta chains below were found in one sample sequenced in a study of regulatory T cells in long-lasting Graves disease (dated by TCRdb to the early 2020s). Library generation was performed with multiplex PCR. The listed sequencing device is Illumina HiSeq 4000. To build TCR beta libraries, CDR3 regions were amplified by Arm-PCR using iRepertoire HTBI primers. In-frame beta chains were kept once TCRdb had trimmed the public reads at Q25 with fastp and called clones with MiXCR. Rows matching on CDR3 protein sequence are summarized as one entry with the most common DNA and genes. The sample records 580,000 or so distinct CDR3 sequences, around 16% of which are singletons. The ten largest clones add up to about 12% of the sample. The time point label here, explained by the study, means: newly diagnosed GD, antithyroid drugs for less than 3 months. RNA was extracted from PBMCs in TRIzol for both TCR sequencing and RNA sequencing.

This sample also belongs to another study, concerning T cells in Graves' hyperthyroidism and ophthalmopathy.

The starting material was peripheral blood mononuclear cells (PBMCs), obtained at new diagnosis, from a patient treated with antithyroid drugs. These receptors all come from a man in his late teens or twenties with Graves disease. Donor details come from another sample of the same person, matched by shared clones.

The chain combines TRBV4-1 with TRBJ2-7, with D tentatively TRBD2 (5 bases). The germline CDR1 and CDR2 sequences are MGHRA and YSYEKL. Trimming cost V 1 base and J 5 bases, with 12 bases left between them. This CDR3 region has 14 residues. The CDR3 nucleotides read TGCGCCAGCAGCCAAGGAGGGAGTACCCACGAGCAGTACTTC. Protein: CASSQGGSTHEQYF.

This clonotype was recorded at least ten times. The gene calls are TRBV7-9 and TRBJ2-5, with D perhaps matching TRBD1 or TRBD2 (5 bases each). Germline V gene sequence: CDR1 SEHNR, CDR2 FQNEAQ (reference sequence). This CDR3 is 16 amino acids long. The V and J ends lost 5 bases and 2 bases respectively, with 18 bases between them. The CDR3 sequence is CASSPQGDSFQETQYF. The CDR3 nucleotides read TGTGCCAGCAGCCCCCAGGGAGACAGCTTTCAAGAGACCCAGTACTTC.

This clonotype was seen a few times. The V and J genes are TRBV28 and TRBJ1-2; D not certain. CDR1 and CDR2 (germline): MDHEN, SYDVKM. CDR3 length: 15 amino acids. The chain's CDR3 is CVSNGPTFPLYGYTF. Here the CDR3 DNA reads TGTGTTTCGAATGGGCCGACCTTTCCTTTATATGGCTACACCTTC.

This clonotype has a handful of counts. This chain uses TRBV7-8 with TRBJ2-1; the D call may be TRBD1 or TRBD2 (6 bases each). Germline lookup yields CDR1 SGHVS and CDR2 FQNEAQ. V shed 5 bases and J shed 2 bases, with 16 bases lying between them. The CDR3 covers 16 residues. The CDR3 loop reads CASSPESGGAYNEQFF. The CDR3, as DNA: TGTGCCAGCAGCCCCGAGTCCGGGGGCGCCTACAATGAGCAGTTCTTC.

This clonotype was seen a handful of times. The J gene is TRBJ2-2, the V gene TRBV5-1; the D gene is possibly TRBD1 (5 bases). V was shortened by 4 bases and J by 2 bases, with 12 bases between the two germline ends. CDR3 size: 15 residues. Per the germline V gene, CDR1 is SGHRS and CDR2 is YFSETQ. The CDR3 DNA follows: TGCGCCAGCAGCCCCAGGACACCAAACACCGGGGAGCTGTTTTTT. As protein: CASSPRTPNTGELFF.

This clonotype occurred many times. The V gene is TRBV12-3 or TRBV12-4, the J gene TRBJ1-1; D possibly corresponds to TRBD1 (6 bases). Trimming cost V 8 bases and J 1 base, with 14 bases left between them. CDR3 length: 14 residues. The CDR3 loop reads CASLRRTANTEAFF. CDR3 nucleotides: TGTGCCAGCCTCCGCAGGACAGCGAACACTGAAGCTTTCTTT.

Ten or more counts support this clonotype. The genes are TRBV5-5 and TRBJ2-1; TRBD1 is a possible D gene (7 bases). The CDR3 contains 14 residues. Trimming removed 3 bases at V and 6 bases at J, with 13 bases between. CDR1 is SGHKS, CDR2 YYEKEE, per germline (reference sequence). CDR3 DNA sequence: TGTGCCAGCAGCTCGGGGGACAGCCGCAATGAGCAGTTCTTC. Translating it yields CASSSGDSRNEQFF.

The chain is built from TRBV10-3 and TRBJ1-2, with 8 bases fitting TRBD1. Looked up from germline, CDR1 is ENHRY and CDR2 is SYGVKD. The CDR3 runs to 15 residues. The ends lost 3 bases at V and 0 bases at J; junction bases unmatched: 3. CDR3 coding DNA: TGTGCCATCAGTGAAGGGGACAGGACTAACTATGGCTACACCTTC. Its protein is CAISEGDRTNYGYTF.

This chain joins TRBV7-9 and TRBJ2-1; 10 bases are shared with TRBD2. V gave up 4 bases and J gave up 8 bases; unmatched junction bases: 5. Germline assignment: CDR1 SEHNR and CDR2 FQNEAQ (reference sequence). The CDR3 extends over 14 amino acids. This CDR3 is CASSSLAGVDEQFF. Here the CDR3 DNA reads TGTGCCAGCAGCTCCCTAGCGGGAGTAGATGAGCAGTTCTTC. Together with reference TRBV7-9 and TRBJ2-1, the CDR3 gives the full variable domain: DTGVSQNPRHKITKRGQNVTFRCDPISEHNRLYWYRQTLGQGPEFLTYFQNEAQLEKSRLLSDRFSAERPKGSFSTLEIQRTEQGDSAMYLCASSSLAGVDEQFFGPGTRLTVL.

In this sample, this clonotype turned up many times. The V call is TRBV20-1, the J call TRBJ2-1, with D possibly TRBD2 on 7 matching bases. The CDR3 spans 15 residues. Germline V CDR1 and CDR2: DFQATT, SNEGSKA (reference sequence). Trimming left V 5 bases short and J 2 bases short, with 16 bases between. The CDR3 bases are TGCAGTGCTGGGGGGGGGGCGACAACCTACAATGAGCAGTTCTTC. This translates into CSAGGGATTYNEQFF.

This clonotype was seen only a few times. The chain has TRBV27 and TRBJ2-7, with D possibly being TRBD1 or TRBD2 (5 bases each). CDR1 is MNHEY, CDR2 SMNVEV, per germline (reference sequence). The ends were cut back, 5 bases at V and 1 base at J, with 12 bases in the middle. The CDR3 has 14 amino acids. The DNA of the CDR3 is TGTGCCAGCAGTAATGTGGGACCATCCTACGAGCAGTACTTC. Translating gives CASSNVGPSYEQYF.

This clonotype occurred many times. The gene calls are TRBV28 and TRBJ1-1; no clear D. V shed 4 bases and J shed 4 bases, with 13 bases lying between them. The CDR3 covers 14 residues. Germline CDR1 is MDHEN and CDR2 is SYDVKM. The DNA for the CDR3 is TGTGCCAGCAGTTCCCCTGGGTGGGGCACTGAAGCTTTCTTT. Translating gives CASSSPGWGTEAFF.

The gene calls are TRBV7-9 and TRBJ2-5, with TRBD1 matching over 7 bases. CDR1 is SEHNR, CDR2 FQNEAQ, per germline (reference sequence). The CDR3 consists of 16 residues. V shed 8 bases, J shed 5 bases, and the junction held 17 bases outside the gene matches. The CDR3: CASGSLAGGSRETQYF. The CDR3 nucleotides are TGTGCCAGCGGGAGTCTTGCAGGGGGTAGTCGGGAGACCCAGTACTTC.

This clonotype occurred a few times. J is TRBJ1-4 and V is TRBV20-1; TRBD1 agrees at 7 bases. The CDR3 loop spans 12 amino acids. Germline V gene lookup returns CDR1 DFQATT and CDR2 SNEGSKA (reference sequence). In DNA form, the CDR3 reads TGCGGAGCTCGGGACAGTAATGAAAAACTGTTTTTT. Its protein product is CGARDSNEKLFF.

The chain is built from TRBV9 and TRBJ2-1; 12 bases agree with TRBD2. The J segment lost 10 bases and the V segment lost 0 bases, leaving 8 bases of the junction unmatched. In germline, CDR1 is SGDLS, CDR2 YYNGEE. The CDR3 sequence is 16 residues long. Here the CDR3 reads CASSVGALAGGREQFF. The CDR3 bases are TGTGCCAGCAGCGTAGGAGCACTAGCGGGAGGTCGAGAGCAGTTCTTC.

This clonotype was seen repeatedly, ten times or more. The rearrangement joins TRBV7-9 to TRBJ2-1; either TRBD1 or TRBD2 may fit D (6 bases each). The CDR3 is 19 amino acids. The germline V gene encodes CDR1 SEHNR and CDR2 FQNEAQ (reference sequence). V lost 2 bases and J 8 bases, leaving 28 bases between the germline ends. The chain's CDR3 is CASSLSPGAGRGTRDEQFF. The CDR3 DNA follows: TGTGCCAGCAGCTTAAGTCCGGGGGCAGGAAGAGGTACAAGGGATGAGCAGTTCTTC.

This clonotype occurred many times. The chain is built from TRBV27 and TRBJ2-2; perhaps TRBD2 as D (5 bases). Germline assignment: CDR1 MNHEY and CDR2 SMNVEV (reference sequence). The CDR3 covers 12 residues. Trimming cost V 5 bases and J 8 bases, with 9 bases left between them. CDR3 protein: CASSRGGGELFF. CDR3 DNA sequence: TGTGCCAGCAGTCGGGGTGGGGGGGAGCTGTTTTTT.

This clonotype was counted a few times. The chain joins TRBV10-2 to TRBJ1-1, with D possibly matching TRBD1 (6 bases). The germline gives CDR1 WSHSY, CDR2 SAAADI. This CDR3 contains 13 residues. The V gene lost 7 bases and the J gene lost 7 bases, with 16 bases spanning the gap. The CDR3 spells CASIKGQKLEAFF. In nucleotides, the CDR3 is TGCGCCAGCATCAAAGGACAGAAACTTGAAGCTTTCTTT.

At least ten counts were recorded for this clonotype. The chain links TRBV11-2 to TRBJ2-7; TRBD2 matches 7 bases. Trimming took 1 base from V and 1 from J; bases not matched to a gene: 7. From germline, CDR1 is SGHAT and CDR2 FQNNGV. The CDR3 totals 16 residues. CDR3 residues: CASSLVSAGASYEQYF. In DNA form, the CDR3 reads TGTGCCAGCAGCTTAGTGTCGGCGGGAGCGTCCTACGAGCAGTACTTC.